The rows below give T cell receptor beta chains drawn from one sample of a study of graft-versus-host responses after intestinal transplantation. Profiled with immunoSEQ multiplex PCR; TCRdb holds only in-frame clones, not every one. The repertoire holds fewer than 13,000 clones, with roughly 27% as singletons. Specimen: alloreactive CD4+ T cells from a mixed lymphocyte reaction culture, collected before intestinal transplant. These TCRs come from a human patient who received an intestinal transplant. CDR3s include the opening cysteine and the closing phenylalanine or tryptophan. The D gene is left open where the match is weak. Only some rows state a clone size, as once, few, many or a class for expanded clones.

TRBV2	TRBD2	TRBJ2-5	few	CASSFGAGGTQYF	TGTGCCAGCAGTTTTGGGGCGGGAGGGACCCAGTACTTC
TRBV9	TRBD1	TRBJ1-2	-	CASSVDDRVANYGYTF	TGTGCCAGCAGCGTAGATGACAGGGTAGCTAACTATGGCTACACCTTC
TRBV28	-	TRBJ1-1	medium-sized	CASSLEVRVGINTEAFF	TGTGCCAGCAGTTTAGAGGTCCGGGTAGGAATCAACACTGAAGCTTTCTTT
TRBV6-5	-	TRBJ1-2	-	CASSYEAPRPYGYTF	TGTGCCAGCAGTTATGAGGCACCTAGACCCTATGGCTACACCTTC
TRBV7-8	-	TRBJ2-7	medium-sized	CASSFRMREHEQYF	TGTGCCAGCAGCTTCCGTATGAGGGAACACGAGCAGTACTTC
TRBV6-6	-	TRBJ2-7	few	CASSLIPEPSYEQYF	TGTGCCAGCAGTCTAATTCCAGAGCCCTCCTACGAGCAGTACTTC
TRBV7-3	-	TRBJ2-3	-	CASSLFSTDTQYF	TGTGCCAGCAGCTTATTTAGCACAGATACGCAGTATTTT
TRBV7-9	-	TRBJ2-4	-	CAGEVPGPRAKNIQYF	TGTGCCGGAGAGGTCCCGGGACCCAGGGCCAAAAACATTCAGTACTTC
TRBV4-3	TRBD2	TRBJ2-7	-	CASSQGLAEGVEQYF	TGCGCCAGCAGCCAGGGACTAGCGGAGGGGGTCGAGCAGTACTTC
TRBV7-9	TRBD2	TRBJ2-2	-	CASSYSGRDTGELFF	TGTGCCAGCAGCTATAGCGGGAGGGATACCGGGGAGCTGTTTTTT
TRBV4-1	TRBD2	TRBJ2-1	medium-sized	CASSQLAGANYNEQFF	TGCGCCAGCAGCCAATTAGCGGGCGCCAACTACAATGAGCAGTTCTTC
TRBV9	-	TRBJ2-7	-	CASSVGTGFSYEQYF	TGTGCCAGCAGCGTAGGAACGGGATTCTCCTACGAGCAGTACTTC
TRBV10-2	TRBD1	TRBJ2-2	medium-sized	CASLETGGTGELFF	TGCGCCAGCTTGGAAACAGGGGGGACCGGGGAGCTGTTTTTT
TRBV4-1	TRBD2	TRBJ2-7	-	CASSQVRTSSYEQYF	TGCGCCAGCAGCCAAGTCAGGACTAGCTCTTACGAGCAGTACTTC
TRBV7-9	TRBD1	TRBJ2-1	-	CASSLAKGQVSYNEQFF	TGTGCCAGCAGCTTAGCGAAAGGACAGGTCTCCTACAATGAGCAGTTCTTC
TRBV7-9	-	TRBJ2-5	-	CASSPVGGSQETQYF	TGTGCCAGCAGCCCGGTTGGGGGGTCTCAAGAGACCCAGTACTTC
TRBV28	-	TRBJ2-1	large	CASSFNEQFF	TGTGCCAGCAGTTTCAATGAGCAGTTCTTC
TRBV27	-	TRBJ1-1	-	CASRWGALNTEAFF	TGTGCCAGCAGATGGGGGGCCTTGAACACTGAAGCTTTCTTT
TRBV27	-	TRBJ1-2	once	CASSLIGTFYGYTF	TGTGCCAGCAGTCTAATAGGGACATTCTATGGCTACACCTTC
TRBV27	-	TRBJ2-7	-	CASSPAPGRSYEQYF	TGTGCCAGCAGTCCCGCGCCGGGACGGTCCTACGAGCAGTACTTC
TRBV6-1	-	TRBJ2-7	medium-sized	CACTLEVPYEQYF	TGTGCTTGCACCCTGGAGGTTCCCTACGAGCAGTACTTC
TRBV19	-	TRBJ1-5	medium-sized	CGVGVYQPQHF	TGCGGGGTAGGTGTGTATCAGCCCCAGCATTTT
TRBV11-2	TRBD1	TRBJ2-5	-	CASSLGHRGRETQYF	TGTGCCAGCAGCTTGGGGCACAGGGGCAGGGAGACCCAGTACTTC
TRBV29-1	-	TRBJ1-2	-	CSVEVEGSFRYGYTF	TGCAGCGTTGAAGTGGAAGGTTCCTTTAGATATGGCTACACCTTC
TRBV19	TRBD2	TRBJ2-3	-	CASSPGLAAHTDTQYF	TGTGCCAGTAGTCCCGGACTAGCGGCACACACAGATACGCAGTATTTT
TRBV27	TRBD2	TRBJ2-1	few	CASSLSGLAGLYNEQFF	TGTGCCAGCAGTTTATCCGGACTAGCGGGCCTCTACAATGAGCAGTTCTTC
TRBV10-1	TRBD1	TRBJ2-1	few	CASSESGTGSEQFF	TGCGCCAGCAGTGAGTCGGGGACAGGGAGTGAGCAGTTCTTC
TRBV7-3	TRBD1	TRBJ2-5	few	CASSLLGRTGVQETQYF	TGTGCCAGCAGCCTTCTAGGTAGGACAGGGGTTCAAGAGACCCAGTACTTC
TRBV5-1	-	TRBJ2-2	-	CASSLVPSATGELFF	TGCGCCAGCAGCTTGGTGCCCAGCGCCACCGGGGAGCTGTTTTTT
TRBV4-1	-	TRBJ2-6	-	CASSGEGVAGANVLTF	TGCGCCAGCAGCGGAGAGGGAGTGGCTGGGGCCAACGTCCTGACTTTC
TRBV19	TRBD2	TRBJ2-1	medium-sized	CASSISGRNEQFF	TGTGCCAGTAGTATTAGCGGGAGGAATGAGCAGTTCTTC
TRBV6-5	TRBD2	TRBJ2-5	few	CASSLSRREGFETQYF	TGTGCCAGCAGTTTATCGCGGCGGGAGGGCTTCGAGACCCAGTACTTC
TRBV19	-	TRBJ2-1	-	CASRQGYNEQFF	TGTGCCAGTAGGCAGGGCTACAATGAGCAGTTCTTC
TRBV11-2	-	TRBJ1-1	-	CASSLGLKAFF	TGTGCCAGCAGCTTAGGCCTTAAAGCTTTCTTT
TRBV30	-	TRBJ2-2	-	CAWSPPGELFF	TGTGCCTGGAGTCCTCCCGGGGAGCTGTTTTTT
TRBV9	-	TRBJ2-7	medium-sized	CASSVEGETSYEQYF	TGTGCCAGCAGCGTAGAGGGGGAGACTTCCTACGAGCAGTACTTC
TRBV27	-	TRBJ2-7	medium-sized	CASSLSGTPSYEQYF	TGTGCCAGCAGTTTATCTGGGACTCCCTCCTACGAGCAGTACTTC
TRBV29-1	TRBD1	TRBJ1-2	few	CSVSMRRTGWTYGYTF	TGCAGCGTTTCTATGCGTCGGACAGGGTGGACCTATGGCTACACCTTC
TRBV16	-	TRBJ2-1	-	CASSHTSYNEQFF	TGTGCCAGCAGCCATACTAGCTACAATGAGCAGTTCTTC
TRBV5-6	TRBD1	TRBJ2-5	medium-sized	CASSYGTGGWETQYF	TGTGCCAGCAGCTACGGGACAGGGGGCTGGGAGACCCAGTACTTC
TRBV7-6	TRBD2	TRBJ2-7	-	CASSFLAGGPLAYEQYF	TGTGCCAGCAGCTTCCTAGCGGGAGGGCCGCTGGCCTACGAGCAGTACTTC
TRBV7-2	TRBD2	TRBJ2-7	medium-sized	CASTLAGGSYEQYF	TGTGCCAGCACCCTAGCGGGAGGGTCCTACGAGCAGTACTTC